This T cell receptor (beta chain) was retrieved from a study of shared clonotypes between healthy human individuals. For the study at large: Per-donor plates numbered three CD4 naive, three CD4 memory, two CD8 naive and one CD8 memory. Study-level points and caveats: A small donor pool kept down the genetic and exposure-history diversity that was represented. Larger richness was generally estimated for naive than memory subsets.

The CDR3 contains 14 residues. After removal of 2 bases from V and 4 bases from J, the junction contained 4 bases not matched to a gene. Germline CDR1 and CDR2: MNHEY and SVGAGI. Recent acute infections and vaccinations were absent in the healthy HIV-negative adult donors. In this sample, this clone turned up once. Its antigen is as yet unknown. Clones were sequenced by immunoSEQ multiplex PCR, and TCRdb holds only the in-frame ones, with some missing. The sample yields 2 million to 2.5 million clones, approximately 94% seen once. Material: naive CD4+ T cells sorted from blood. Indicated subset: CD45RA+ positively selected. The chain recombines TRBV6-5 with TRBJ1-1, with 7 bases identical to TRBD1. The clonotype was recovered from a man younger than 35 in good health. For the CDR3, the DNA is TGTGCCAGCAGTTACCTACAGGGGAGCACTGAAGCTTTCTTT. Translation gives CASSYLQGSTEAFF.